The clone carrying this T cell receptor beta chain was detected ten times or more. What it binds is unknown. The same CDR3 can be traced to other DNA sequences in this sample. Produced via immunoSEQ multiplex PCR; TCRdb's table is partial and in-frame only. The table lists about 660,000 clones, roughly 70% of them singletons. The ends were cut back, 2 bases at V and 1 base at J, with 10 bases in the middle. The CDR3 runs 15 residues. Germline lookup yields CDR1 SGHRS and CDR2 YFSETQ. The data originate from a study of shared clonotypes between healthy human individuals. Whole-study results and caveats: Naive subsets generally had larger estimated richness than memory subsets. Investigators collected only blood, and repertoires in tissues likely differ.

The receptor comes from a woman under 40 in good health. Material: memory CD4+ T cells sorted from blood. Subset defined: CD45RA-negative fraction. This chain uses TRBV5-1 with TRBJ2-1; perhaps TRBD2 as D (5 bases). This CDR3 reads CASSFSVGSYNEQFF. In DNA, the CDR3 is TGCGCCAGCAGCTTTAGCGTCGGGTCCTACAATGAGCAGTTCTTC.